The source of this T cell receptor (beta chain) is a study of siplizumab effects on memory and regulatory T cells. In the case of this clone: As yet, its antigen is unknown.

Sequenced by immunoSEQ multiplex PCR; TCRdb stores in-frame clones only, minus some. The sample includes roughly 120,000 clones, around nine tenths of them seen just once. Notes on the study in general: Siplizumab led to significantly less abundant alloreactive sequences that could be traced back to unstimulated CD4+ memory cells.

The CDR3 is 15 amino acids. Germline V gene sequence: CDR1 SGHNT, CDR2 YYREEE (reference sequence). Deletions cut 2 bases from V and 8 bases from J, with 16 bases between. The gene calls are TRBV5-4 and TRBJ2-2, with unresolved D. The sequence was collected from a human donor in good health. Specimen: CD4+ T cells sorted from blood. The CDR3 protein is CASSLPEIRTGELFF. In DNA form, the CDR3 reads TGTGCCAGCAGCTTACCAGAAATACGAACAGGGGAGCTGTTTTTT.